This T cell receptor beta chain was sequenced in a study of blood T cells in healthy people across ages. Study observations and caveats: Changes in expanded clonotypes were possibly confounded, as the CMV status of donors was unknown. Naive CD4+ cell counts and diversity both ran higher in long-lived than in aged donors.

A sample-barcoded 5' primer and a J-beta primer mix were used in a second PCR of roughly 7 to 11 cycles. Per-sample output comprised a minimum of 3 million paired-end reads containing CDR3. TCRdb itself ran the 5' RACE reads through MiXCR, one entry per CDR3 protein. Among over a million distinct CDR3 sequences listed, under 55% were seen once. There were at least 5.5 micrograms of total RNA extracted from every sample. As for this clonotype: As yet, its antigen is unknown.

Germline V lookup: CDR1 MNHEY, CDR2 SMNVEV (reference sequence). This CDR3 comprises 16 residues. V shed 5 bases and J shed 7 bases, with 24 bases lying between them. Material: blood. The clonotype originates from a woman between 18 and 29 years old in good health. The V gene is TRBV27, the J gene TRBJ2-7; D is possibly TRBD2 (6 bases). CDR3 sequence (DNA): TGTGCCAGCAGTCCTTCCATCGGGAGTTCCTACAATGAGCAGTACTTC. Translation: CASSPSIGSSYNEQYF.